Listed below are T cell receptor beta chains from one sample, sequenced in a study of tumor and adjacent non-tumor tissue in lung cancer. TCRdb processed the multiplex PCR reads anew with MiXCR; each CDR3 protein has one entry. The table shows approximately 120,000 distinct CDR3 sequences, with 60% to 80% occurring only once. Sequencing used distant non-tumor lung tissue. Receptors originate from a man aged 60 to 69 with non-small cell lung cancer. Each CDR3 is given without its conserved first and last residue.

J | V | CDR3
TRBJ2-1 | TRBV11-3 | ASSLEDVVPF
TRBJ1-2 | TRBV6-5 | ASSYQGGKYGYT
TRBJ2-7 | TRBV11-1 | ASSLSIGEPQY
TRBJ1-4 | TRBV5-1 | ASSFAGGAVNEKLF
TRBJ2-7 | TRBV12-3/TRBV12-4 | ASSQGRVGAHEQY
TRBJ2-2 | TRBV5-1 | ASSLNGKNTGELF
TRBJ2-3 | TRBV11-3 | DSTLVGYTDTQY
TRBJ2-3 | TRBV4-1 | ASSQYDTPGRTTDTQY
TRBJ2-5 | TRBV11-3 | ASSVRGDQETQY
TRBJ2-1 | TRBV6-1 | ASSDLGKSSCNEQF
TRBJ2-2 | TRBV5-1 | VSSLEGFPNTGELF
TRBJ2-3 | TRBV7-9 | ASSKLAGGSDTQY
TRBJ2-5 | TRBV11-1 | ASSSRAAHETQY
TRBJ2-3 | TRBV4-3 | ASSQGTGGTDTHY
TRBJ1-2 | TRBV24-1 | ATSDPGDGYT
TRBJ2-1 | TRBV29-1 | SANEATQDGMCKQF
TRBJ2-3 | TRBV29-1 | SAHAWGNGSTDTQY
TRBJ2-2 | TRBV5-4 | TNSLVVAGTGELF
TRBJ1-3 | TRBV11-3 | ASSRGVSGNTIY
TRBJ2-1 | TRBV7-9 | ACSFLGEQF
TRBJ2-2 | TRBV6-1 | ASSEAAGGTGELF
TRBJ1-1 | TRBV7-3 | ASNSTANTEAF
TRBJ2-5 | TRBV28 | ATSFGGAGAGETQY
TRBJ2-7 | TRBV7-3 | ASSPGQVSSYEQY
TRBJ2-5 | TRBV6-2/TRBV6-3 | ASSLQIPQETQY
TRBJ1-2 | TRBV5-1 | TSRIATANYGYT
TRBJ2-1 | TRBV11-2 | ANILKEASYNEQF
TRBJ1-5 | TRBV20-1 | NARKTVNQPQH
TRBJ2-7 | TRBV11-3 | ASSLENTDGEQY
TRBJ1-4 | TRBV6-1 | TGGGRNEKLF
TRBJ1-4 | TRBV6-5 | ASSPTINEKLF
TRBJ2-2 | TRBV11-2 | ASSLGLTGATNTGELF
TRBJ1-6 | TRBV13 | ASSLGGVRSPLH
TRBJ1-5 | TRBV12-3/TRBV12-4 | ASSFLGSNQPQH
TRBJ1-1 | TRBV6-5 | ASSHRGQSTEAF
TRBJ1-1 | TRBV5-4 | ASSLDFGVDTETF
TRBJ1-5 | TRBV6-2/TRBV6-3 | ASSLSRISNQPQH
TRBJ2-3 | TRBV12-3/TRBV12-4 | ASSLSSNTQY
TRBJ2-5 | TRBV28 | ASSFGTGNRKTQY
TRBJ2-3 | TRBV6-2/TRBV6-3 | ASSLAGEAYTQY
TRBJ2-7 | TRBV4-1 | ACSQLVGGPYEQH
TRBJ2-2 | TRBV7-8 | ASNLVVGRTTGELF
TRBJ1-2 | TRBV10-3 | AISESKETANYGYT
TRBJ2-2 | TRBV6-5 | ASRPWDSFTFLSVRELF
TRBJ2-5 | TRBV12-3/TRBV12-4 | TSSLRQREETQY
TRBJ2-3 | TRBV11-3 | ASSRRRGAGSDTQY
TRBJ2-1 | TRBV10-1 | ASSENVDGRGYNEQF
TRBJ2-1 | TRBV6-5 | ANSKTGTGSYNEQF
TRBJ1-1 | TRBV5-6 | ASSKLQGAMTDAF
TRBJ1-6 | TRBV5-1 | TSRPRTGVVDTPLH
TRBJ2-1 | TRBV20-1 | SASPLRREGLYEHF
TRBJ2-2 | TRBV12-3/TRBV12-4 | ASSKLAGGSYGELF
TRBJ2-5 | TRBV25-1 | ATRPPFGTGGETQY